This TCR beta chain was sequenced during a study of blood T cell repertoires in COVID-19. About the research overall: Donors in the United States, Italy and Spain gave samples during acute or convalescent COVID-19. Sources were T cells, B-cell-depleted T cells, or PBMCs; the material itself was cDNA or gDNA.

V was cut by 5 bases and J by 1 base, with 5 bases left in between. The CDR3 covers 12 residues. Per germline, CDR1 LNHDA and CDR2 SQIVND (reference sequence). Authors' analysis steps: The assay estimated nucleated cells by amplifying reference gene primers. Assay: immunoSEQ multiplex PCR; the TCRdb copy retains only in-frame clones and omits some. That table supplies the V and J calls and clone size; D and trimming were determined from the DNA. This table holds a few hundred thousand clones, more than 70% found once. This clone was recorded only once. Sequenced input: peripheral blood. The source is a man aged 45-60 years with active or convalescent COVID-19. The rearrangement links TRBV19 to TRBJ1-2, with D uncertain. The CDR3 bases are TGTGCCAGTAGTCTCTATAACTATGGCTACACCTTC. This encodes CASSLYNYGYTF.